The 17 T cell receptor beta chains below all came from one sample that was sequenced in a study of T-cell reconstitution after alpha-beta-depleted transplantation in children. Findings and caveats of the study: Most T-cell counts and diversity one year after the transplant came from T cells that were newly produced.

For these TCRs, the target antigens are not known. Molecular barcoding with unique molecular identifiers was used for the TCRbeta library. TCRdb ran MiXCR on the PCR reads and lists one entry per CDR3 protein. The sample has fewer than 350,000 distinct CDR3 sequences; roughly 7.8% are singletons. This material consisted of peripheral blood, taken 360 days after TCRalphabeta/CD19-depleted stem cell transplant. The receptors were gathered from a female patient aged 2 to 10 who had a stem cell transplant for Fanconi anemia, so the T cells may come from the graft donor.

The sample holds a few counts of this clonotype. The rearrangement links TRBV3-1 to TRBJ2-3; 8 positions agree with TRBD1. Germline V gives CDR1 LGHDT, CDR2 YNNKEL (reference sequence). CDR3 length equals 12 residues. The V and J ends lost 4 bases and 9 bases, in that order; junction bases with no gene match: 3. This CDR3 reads CASSRDRSTQYF. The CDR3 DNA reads TGTGCCAGCAGCCGGGACAGGAGCACGCAGTATTTT.

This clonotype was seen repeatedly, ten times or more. The CDR3 loop reads CASSFGTGEHEQYF. DNA for the CDR3: TGCGCCAGCAGCTTCGGGACAGGGGAACACGAGCAGTACTTC. The rearrangement joins TRBV5-1 to TRBJ2-7; 10 bases map to TRBD1. The length of the CDR3 is 14 residues. The germline V gene has CDR1 SGHRS and CDR2 YFSETQ. Germline trimming cut 2 bases from V and 5 bases from J; bases unmatched to any gene: 4.

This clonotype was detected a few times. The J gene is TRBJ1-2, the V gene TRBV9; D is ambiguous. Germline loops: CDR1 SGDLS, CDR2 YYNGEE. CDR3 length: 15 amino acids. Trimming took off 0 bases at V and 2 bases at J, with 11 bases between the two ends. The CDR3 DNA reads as TGTGCCAGCAGCGTAGGTCTGGCGGGGAACTATGGCTACACCTTC. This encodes CASSVGLAGNYGYTF.

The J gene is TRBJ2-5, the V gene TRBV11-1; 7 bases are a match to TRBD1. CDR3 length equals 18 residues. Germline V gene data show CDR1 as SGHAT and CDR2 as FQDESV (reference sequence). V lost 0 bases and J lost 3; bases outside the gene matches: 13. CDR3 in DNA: TGTGCCAGCAGCTTAGCGGGCCCCGGGACAGCCCCGGAAGAGACCCAGTACTTC. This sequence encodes CASSLAGPGTAPEETQYF.

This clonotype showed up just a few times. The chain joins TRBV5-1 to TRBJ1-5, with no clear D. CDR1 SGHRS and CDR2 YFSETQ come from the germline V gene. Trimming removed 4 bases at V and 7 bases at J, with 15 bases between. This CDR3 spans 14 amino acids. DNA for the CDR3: TGCGCCAGCAGCCCCTCGGGCCCTCCCCAGCCCCAGCATTTT. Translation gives CASSPSGPPQPQHF.

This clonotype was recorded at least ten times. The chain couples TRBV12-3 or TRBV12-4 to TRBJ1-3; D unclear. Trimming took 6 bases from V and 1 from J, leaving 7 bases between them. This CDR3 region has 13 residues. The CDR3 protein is CASSPQSGNTIYF. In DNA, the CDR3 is TGTGCCAGCAGCCCCCAATCTGGAAACACCATATATTTT.

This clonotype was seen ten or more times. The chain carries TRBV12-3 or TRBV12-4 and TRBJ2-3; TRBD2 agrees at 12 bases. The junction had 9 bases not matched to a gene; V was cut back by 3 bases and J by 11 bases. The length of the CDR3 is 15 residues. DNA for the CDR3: TGTGCCAGCAGTTTGCTAGCGGGGGGGCTCAGCGAGCAGTATTTT. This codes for CASSLLAGGLSEQYF.

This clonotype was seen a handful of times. The CDR3: CASSLETSGGLPYNEQFF. The CDR3 bases are TGTGCCAGCAGTTTGGAGACTAGCGGGGGGCTACCCTACAATGAGCAGTTCTTC. The V gene is TRBV27, the J gene TRBJ2-1, with 13 bases matching TRBD2. Germline-derived CDR1 and CDR2 are MNHEY and SMNVEV (reference sequence). The CDR3 sequence is 18 residues long. Germline trimming cut 3 bases from V and 2 bases from J; bases unmatched to any gene: 7.

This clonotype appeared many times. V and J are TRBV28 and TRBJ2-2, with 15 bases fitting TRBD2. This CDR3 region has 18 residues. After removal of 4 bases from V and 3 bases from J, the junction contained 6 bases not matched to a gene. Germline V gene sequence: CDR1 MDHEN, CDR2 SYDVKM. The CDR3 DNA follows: TGTGCCAGCAGTTCTCCGGGACTAGCGGGAGGTTACACCGGGGAGCTGTTTTTT. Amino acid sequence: CASSSPGLAGGYTGELFF.

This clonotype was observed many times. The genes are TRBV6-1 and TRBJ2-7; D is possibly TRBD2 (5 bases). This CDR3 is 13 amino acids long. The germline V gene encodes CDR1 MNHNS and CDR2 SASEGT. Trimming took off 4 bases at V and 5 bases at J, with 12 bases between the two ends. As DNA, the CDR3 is TGTGCCAGCAGTGGAGGGTTCGGGAACGAGCAGTACTTC. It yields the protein CASSGGFGNEQYF.

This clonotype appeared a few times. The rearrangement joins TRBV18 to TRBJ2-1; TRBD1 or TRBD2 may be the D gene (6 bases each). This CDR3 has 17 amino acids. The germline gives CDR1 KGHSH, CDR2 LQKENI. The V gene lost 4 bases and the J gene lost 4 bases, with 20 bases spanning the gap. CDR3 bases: TGTGCCAGCTCACAGCGTACGGGGGCCCCAATATACAATGAGCAGTTCTTC. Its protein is CASSQRTGAPIYNEQFF.

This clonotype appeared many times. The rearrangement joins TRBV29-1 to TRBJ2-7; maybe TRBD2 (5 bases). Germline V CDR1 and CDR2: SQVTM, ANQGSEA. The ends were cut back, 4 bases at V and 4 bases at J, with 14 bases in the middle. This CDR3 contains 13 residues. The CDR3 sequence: CSVAVGLVYEQYF. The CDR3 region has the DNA TGCAGCGTTGCGGTTGGACTTGTGTACGAGCAGTACTTC.

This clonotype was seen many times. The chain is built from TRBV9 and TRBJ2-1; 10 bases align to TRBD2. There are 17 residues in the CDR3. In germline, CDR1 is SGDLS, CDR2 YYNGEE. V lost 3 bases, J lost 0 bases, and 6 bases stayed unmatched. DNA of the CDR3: TGTGCCAGCAGCGCAGGACTAGCGGTGAGCTCCTACAATGAGCAGTTCTTC. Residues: CASSAGLAVSSYNEQFF.

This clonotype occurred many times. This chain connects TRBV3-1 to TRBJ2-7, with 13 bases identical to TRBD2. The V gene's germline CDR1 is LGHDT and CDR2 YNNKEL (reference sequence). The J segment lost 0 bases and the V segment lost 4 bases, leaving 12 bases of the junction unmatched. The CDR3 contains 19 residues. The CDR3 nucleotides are TGTGCCAGCAGCCCGCCGGGACTAGCGGGAAAAGGCAACTCCTACGAGCAGTACTTC. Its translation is CASSPPGLAGKGNSYEQYF.

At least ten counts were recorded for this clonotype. CDR3 protein: CSAYMAGDSPLHF. The CDR3 region has the DNA TGCAGTGCATATATGGCAGGGGATTCACCCCTCCACTTT. The gene calls are TRBV20-1 and TRBJ1-6; tentative D call: TRBD1 (6 bases). Germline V gene data show CDR1 as DFQATT and CDR2 as SNEGSKA (reference sequence). This CDR3 region has 13 residues. The V gene lost 6 bases and the J gene lost 8 bases, with 14 bases spanning the gap.

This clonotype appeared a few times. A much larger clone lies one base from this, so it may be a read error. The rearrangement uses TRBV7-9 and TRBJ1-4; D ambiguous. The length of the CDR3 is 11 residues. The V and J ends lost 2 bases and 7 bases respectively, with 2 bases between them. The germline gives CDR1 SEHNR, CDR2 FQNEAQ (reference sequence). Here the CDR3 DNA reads TGTGCCAGCAGCTTATTTGAAAAACTGTTTTTT. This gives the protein CASSLFEKLFF.

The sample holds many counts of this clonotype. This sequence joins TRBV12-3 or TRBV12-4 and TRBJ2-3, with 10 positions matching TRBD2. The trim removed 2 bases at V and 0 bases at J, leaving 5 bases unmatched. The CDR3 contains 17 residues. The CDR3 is CASSLFSGGTSTDTQYF. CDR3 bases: TGTGCCAGCAGTTTATTTAGCGGGGGGACTAGCACAGATACGCAGTATTTT.